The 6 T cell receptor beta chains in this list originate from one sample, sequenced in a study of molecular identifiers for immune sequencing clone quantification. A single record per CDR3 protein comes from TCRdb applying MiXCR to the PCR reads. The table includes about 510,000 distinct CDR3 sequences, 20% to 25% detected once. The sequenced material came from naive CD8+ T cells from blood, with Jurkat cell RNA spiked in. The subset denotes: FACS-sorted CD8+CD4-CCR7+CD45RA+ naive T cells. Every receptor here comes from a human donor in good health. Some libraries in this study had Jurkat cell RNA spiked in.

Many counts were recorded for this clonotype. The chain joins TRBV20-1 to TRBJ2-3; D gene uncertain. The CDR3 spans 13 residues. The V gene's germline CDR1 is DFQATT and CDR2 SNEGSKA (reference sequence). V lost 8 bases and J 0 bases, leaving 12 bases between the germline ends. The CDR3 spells CSLYVHSTDTQYF. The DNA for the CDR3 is TGCAGTTTGTATGTCCATAGCACAGATACGCAGTATTTT.

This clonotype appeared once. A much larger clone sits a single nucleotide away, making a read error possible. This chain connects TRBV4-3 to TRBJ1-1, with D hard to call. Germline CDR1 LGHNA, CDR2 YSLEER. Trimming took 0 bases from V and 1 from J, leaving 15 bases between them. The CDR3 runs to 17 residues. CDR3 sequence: CASSQESWAAANTEAFF. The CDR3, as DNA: TGCGCCAGCAGCCAAGAGAGTTGGGCGGCTGCGAACACTGAAGCTTTCTTT.

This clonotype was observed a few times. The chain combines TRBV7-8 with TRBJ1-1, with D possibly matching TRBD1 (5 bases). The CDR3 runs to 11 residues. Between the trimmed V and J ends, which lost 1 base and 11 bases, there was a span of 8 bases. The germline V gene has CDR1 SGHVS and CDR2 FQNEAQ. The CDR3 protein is CASSLGGWAFF. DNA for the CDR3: TGTGCCAGCAGCTTAGGGGGCTGGGCTTTCTTT.

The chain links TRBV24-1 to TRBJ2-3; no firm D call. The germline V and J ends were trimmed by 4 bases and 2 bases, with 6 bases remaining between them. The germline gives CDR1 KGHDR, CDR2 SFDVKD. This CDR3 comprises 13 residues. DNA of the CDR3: TGTGCCACCAGTGACCGTTACACAGATACGCAGTATTTT. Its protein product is CATSDRYTDTQYF.

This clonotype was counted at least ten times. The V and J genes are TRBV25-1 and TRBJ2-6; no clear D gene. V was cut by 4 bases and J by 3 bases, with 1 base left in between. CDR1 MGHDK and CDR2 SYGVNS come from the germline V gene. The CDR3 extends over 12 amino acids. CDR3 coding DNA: TGTGCCAGCAGTGTTGGGGCCAACGTCCTGACTTTC. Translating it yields CASSVGANVLTF.

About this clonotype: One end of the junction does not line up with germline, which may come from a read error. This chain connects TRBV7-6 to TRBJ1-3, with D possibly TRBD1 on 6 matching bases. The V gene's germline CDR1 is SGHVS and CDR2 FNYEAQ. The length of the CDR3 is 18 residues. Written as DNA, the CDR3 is TGTGCCAGCGGCTTAGATCCCCCGTACAGGGTTTCTGGAAACACCATATATTTT. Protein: CASGLDPPYRVSGNTIYF.